This TCR beta chain was identified in a study of blood T cell repertoires in COVID-19. Study at large: Material from acute and convalescent COVID-19 was sourced from the United States, Italy and Spain. Sources were T cells, B-cell-depleted T cells, or PBMCs; the material itself was cDNA or gDNA.

The authors' processing: Reference gene primer amplification gave estimated nucleated cell counts. Using immunoSEQ multiplex PCR, the repertoire was profiled, and TCRdb retains in-frame clones only, with some absent. That table furnishes V, J and clone size, whereas the DNA furnished D and trimming. The repertoire consists of about 240,000 clones, with 80% to 85% occurring once and the leading ten covering around 12%. The CDR3 has 15 amino acids. Germline lookup yields CDR1 MNHEY and CDR2 SVGAGI. Trimming shortened V by 1 base and J by 5 bases, and 12 bases separated the two germline ends. This sequence joins TRBV6-5 and TRBJ1-5; the D gene is possibly TRBD1 (6 bases). Sequencing was performed on peripheral blood. This TCR came from a woman aged 55-69 years with active or convalescent COVID-19. This CDR3 reads CASSYLGGVYQPQHF. The CDR3 DNA reads as TGTGCCAGCAGTTACTTAGGGGGGGTCTATCAGCCCCAGCATTTT.